What follows are 4 T cell receptor beta chains derived from one specimen sequenced in a study of blood T cell repertoires in COVID-19. Produced via immunoSEQ multiplex PCR; TCRdb's table is partial and in-frame only. The table shows 65,000 to 75,000 clones, with roughly 77% occurring only once. Sequences were obtained from peripheral blood. Receptor source: a man older than 75 with acute or convalescent COVID-19.

The chain carries TRBV5-8 and TRBJ2-1; D possibly corresponds to TRBD2 (6 bases). The CDR3 consists of 17 residues. With 3 bases removed from V and 4 bases from J, the gap between germline ends came to 20 bases. Germline CDR1 reads SGHTS; CDR2 reads YDEGEE. The CDR3 reads CASSSHHGGKIYNEQFF. DNA for the CDR3: TGTGCCAGCAGCTCCCACCATGGCGGGAAAATTTACAATGAGCAGTTCTTC. The full variable domain, completed using reference TRBV5-8 and TRBJ2-1, is EAGVTQSPTHLIKTRGQQATLRCSPISGHTSVYWYQQALGLGLQFLLWYDEGEERNRGNFPPRFSGRQFPNYSSELNVNALELEDSALYLCASSSHHGGKIYNEQFFGPGTRLTVL.

The chain recombines TRBV20-1 with TRBJ2-7; no clear D gene. CDR3 length: 11 amino acids. Deletions cut 2 bases from V and 3 bases from J, with 5 bases between. The V gene's germline CDR1 is DFQATT and CDR2 SNEGSKA (reference sequence). The CDR3 is CSARSNYEQYF. The CDR3 DNA reads TGCAGTGCTAGATCAAACTACGAGCAGTACTTC.

The chain is built from TRBV19 and TRBJ1-6; D gene ambiguous. Germline values: CDR1 LNHDA, CDR2 SQIVND (reference sequence). V lost 7 bases and J lost 7, with 17 bases in between. The CDR3 extends over 15 amino acids. As DNA, the CDR3 is TGTGCCAGTATCGTAGAGGGCACGGGGAATTCACCCCTCCACTTT. Protein product: CASIVEGTGNSPLHF.

The chain carries TRBV21-1 and TRBJ2-3; TRBD2 is taken as the D call from the table, unchecked against the DNA. TRBV21-1 represents a pseudogene. The CDR3 length is 19 residues. CDR3 in DNA: TGTGCCAGCAGCAAAGAAGAGCTAGCGGGAGGCAAAGTCACAGATACGCAGTATTTT. It specifies CASSKEELAGGKVTDTQYF.